Listed below are T cell receptor beta chains from one sample, sequenced in a study of T-cell memory formation after mild COVID-19. TCRdb fed the 5' RACE reads into MiXCR, producing one record per CDR3 protein. The sample lists some 440,000 distinct CDR3 sequences; 20% to 30% were seen once. Sequences were obtained from PBMCs or a T cell subset sorted from them (not recorded which). These receptors came from an adult woman who had mild COVID-19 (a few samples of this study predate the infection). Cell type and time point are not known. Both conserved end residues are part of each CDR3. The D gene is left open where the match is weak. Expanded clones get a size class; other rows say once, few or many, or leave the size out.

V gene	D gene	J gene	clone size	CDR3 protein	CDR3 DNA
TRBV12-3/TRBV12-4	TRBD2	TRBJ2-5	NA	CASSLVRTSGSQETQYF	TGTGCCAGCAGTTTAGTGAGGACTAGCGGATCCCAAGAGACCCAGTACTTC
TRBV30	NA	TRBJ1-3	NA	CAWSLRGGLAGNTIYF	TGTGCCTGGAGTTTAAGGGGGGGTCTCGCTGGAAACACCATATATTTT
TRBV15	TRBD1	TRBJ1-1	NA	CATSRVGDRAQITEAFF	TGTGCCACCAGCAGAGTGGGAGACAGGGCCCAGATAACTGAAGCTTTCTTT
TRBV13	NA	TRBJ1-4	once	CASSPWDKGYEKLFF	TGTGCCAGCAGCCCGTGGGACAAAGGATACGAAAAACTGTTTTTT
TRBV20-1	TRBD1	TRBJ2-1	NA	CSARERRGQSGNEQFF	TGCAGTGCTAGAGAGCGCAGGGGACAGAGCGGCAATGAGCAGTTCTTC
TRBV6-5	NA	TRBJ2-3	NA	CASSGVRDSSMHDTQYF	TGTGCCAGCAGTGGGGTCCGGGATTCCAGTATGCATGATACGCAGTATTTT
TRBV7-9	TRBD2	TRBJ2-1	NA	CASSPLLGLARYNEQFF	TGTGCCAGCAGCCCCTTACTGGGACTAGCGAGGTACAATGAGCAGTTCTTC
TRBV6-5	NA	TRBJ2-1	NA	CASSEGQGFNEQFF	TGTGCCAGCAGTGAGGGACAAGGGTTCAATGAGCAGTTCTTC
TRBV20-1	NA	TRBJ1-1	few	CSASFQALNTEAFF	TGCAGTGCTAGCTTCCAGGCCCTGAACACTGAAGCTTTCTTT
TRBV24-1	TRBD2	TRBJ2-5	few	CATSVLLAGSETQYF	TGTGCCACCAGTGTCCTACTAGCGGGATCCGAGACCCAGTACTTC
TRBV12-3/TRBV12-4	NA	TRBJ1-3	NA	CASSPGLQGGTIYF	TGTGCCAGCAGCCCTGGACTTCAGGGAGGGACCATATATTTT
TRBV20-1	TRBD2	TRBJ2-3	once	CSAFPLSGTSADTQYF	TGCAGTGCTTTCCCACTTAGCGGGACAAGTGCAGATACGCAGTATTTT
TRBV7-2	TRBD1	TRBJ2-7	NA	CASSLGVNRGQYF	TGTGCCAGCAGCTTAGGCGTAAACAGGGGCCAGTACTTC
TRBV12-3/TRBV12-4	NA	TRBJ2-1	few	CASSLLVNEQFF	TGTGCCAGCAGTTTACTTGTGAATGAGCAGTTCTTC
TRBV10-3	NA	TRBJ2-7	few	CAISESGGNAYEQYF	TGTGCCATCAGTGAGTCGGGGGGAAACGCCTACGAGCAGTACTTC
TRBV20-1	NA	TRBJ2-7	NA	CSARSARGYEQYF	TGCAGTGCTAGGTCCGCCAGGGGCTACGAGCAGTACTTC
TRBV7-6	TRBD1	TRBJ1-2	few	CASSLAPGGYSGYTF	TGTGCCAGCAGCTTAGCGCCAGGGGGGTATTCGGGCTACACCTTC
TRBV20-1	NA	TRBJ2-3	NA	CSAISLHTQYF	TGCAGTGCTATTTCTCTGCATACGCAGTATTTT
TRBV29-1	NA	TRBJ2-4	few	CSVEEGGKLAKNIQYF	TGCAGCGTTGAAGAAGGGGGGAAATTAGCCAAAAACATTCAGTACTTC
TRBV7-2	TRBD1	TRBJ1-1	few	CASSTRTGSAFF	TGTGCCAGCAGCACCCGGACAGGGAGCGCTTTCTTT
TRBV12-3/TRBV12-4	TRBD2	TRBJ2-1	few	CASSLVSGGGFF	TGTGCCAGCAGTTTAGTGAGCGGGGGTGGGTTCTTC
TRBV23-1	TRBD2	TRBJ2-1	NA	CASSQSGALAGVFLSYNEQFF	TGCGCCAGCAGTCAATCGGGGGCTTTAGCGGGAGTATTTCTTTCCTACAATGAGCAGTTCTTC